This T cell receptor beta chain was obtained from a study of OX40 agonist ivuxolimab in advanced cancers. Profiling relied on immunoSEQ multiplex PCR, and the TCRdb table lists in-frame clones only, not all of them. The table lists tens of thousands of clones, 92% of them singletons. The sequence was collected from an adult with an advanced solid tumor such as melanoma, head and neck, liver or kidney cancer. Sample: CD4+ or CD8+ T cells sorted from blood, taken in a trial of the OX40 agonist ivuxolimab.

The CDR3 region is CASSLGRVGTGELFF. CDR3 nucleotides: TGCGCCAGCAGCTTGGGCCGGGTCGGCACCGGGGAGCTGTTTTTT. The chain is built from TRBV5-1 and TRBJ2-2; D not resolved. Per the germline V gene, CDR1 is SGHRS and CDR2 is YFSETQ. Trimming shortened V by 0 bases and J by 4 bases, and 10 bases separated the two germline ends. The CDR3 spans 15 residues. Filled out from reference TRBV5-1 and TRBJ2-2, the complete variable domain reads KAGVTQTPRYLIKTRGQQVTLSCSPISGHRSVSWYQQTPGQGLQFLFEYFSETQRNKGNFPGRFSGRQFSNSRSEMNVSTLELGDSALYLCASSLGRVGTGELFFGEGSRLTVL.